Below, 18 T cell receptor beta chains from the same sample are listed, as sequenced in a study of blood T cell repertoires in COVID-19. Profiling relied on immunoSEQ multiplex PCR, and the TCRdb table lists in-frame clones only, not all of them. The table has about 220,000 clones, more than 80% seen once. The material sequenced was PBMCs or T cells enriched from blood (not recorded which). Receptors were obtained from a woman in her late teens or twenties in a cohort exposed to, infected with or recovered from COVID-19 (not recorded which).

The chain uses TRBV7-9 and TRBJ2-2; TRBD1 matches at 12 bases. Trimming at V came to 3 bases and at J to 5 bases, leaving 13 bases not matched to a gene. The CDR3 spans 19 residues. The germline CDR1 and CDR2 sequences are SEHNR and FQNEAQ (reference sequence). As DNA, the CDR3 is TGTGCCAGCAGCTTCGGGACAGGGGGCCCCATCGGAGAAACCGGGGAGCTGTTTTTT. Amino acids: CASSFGTGGPIGETGELFF.

The chain employs TRBV11-2 and TRBJ1-1; 7 bases line up with TRBD1. The CDR3 totals 15 residues. Germline V CDR1 and CDR2: SGHAT, FQNNGV. The ends lost 4 bases at V and 1 base at J; junction bases unmatched: 6. As DNA, the CDR3 is TGTGCCAGCAGCTCAGGACAGGTCCGGAACACTGAAGCTTTCTTT. It codes for CASSSGQVRNTEAFF.

This rearrangement joins TRBV24-1 to TRBJ1-5, with D possibly matching TRBD1 (6 bases). Trimming took off 7 bases at V and 6 bases at J, with 15 bases between the two ends. Germline V gene lookup returns CDR1 KGHDR and CDR2 SFDVKD. The CDR3 is made up of 14 amino acids. The chain's CDR3 is CATSSGQPGQPQHF. The CDR3 region has the DNA TGTGCCACCAGCTCGGGACAACCCGGTCAGCCCCAGCATTTT.

The chain employs TRBV30 and TRBJ1-5; D is possibly TRBD1 (6 bases). V gave up 3 bases and J gave up 1 base, with 19 bases separating them. The CDR3 has 17 residues. Germline CDR1 reads GTSNPN; CDR2 reads SVGIG (reference sequence). The CDR3 sequence: CAWSGIARDMSNQPQHF. In DNA form, the CDR3 reads TGTGCCTGGAGCGGTATAGCTCGGGACATGAGCAATCAGCCCCAGCATTTT.

The J gene is TRBJ2-7, the V gene TRBV7-9; 10 nucleotides match TRBD2. J gave up 0 bases and V 6 bases, and 5 bases lay outside the gene matches. The CDR3 sequence is 15 residues long. From germline, CDR1 is SEHNR and CDR2 FQNEAQ (reference sequence). DNA for the CDR3: TGTGCCAGCAGGGTGACTAGCGGGCTCTCCTACGAGCAGTACTTC. As protein: CASRVTSGLSYEQYF.

The chain has TRBV5-1 and TRBJ2-7; D is possibly TRBD2 (6 bases). V was pared by 2 bases and J by 2 bases, with 14 bases between. The CDR3 runs to 15 residues. CDR1 and CDR2 (germline): SGHRS, YFSETQ. CDR3 nucleotide sequence: TGCGCCAGCAGCTTCAACCCGGGGGACGCCTACGAGCAGTACTTC. This codes for CASSFNPGDAYEQYF.

The chain joins TRBV11-3 to TRBJ2-3; 8 positions agree with TRBD2. The CDR3 totals 15 residues. Losses at the gene ends were 8 bases for V and 4 bases for J; bases not matched to a gene: 11. Germline V gene lookup returns CDR1 SGHNT and CDR2 YENEEA. The CDR3 DNA reads TGTGCCAGCCGGGAGGGCGGGAGTAATGCAGATACGCAGTATTTT. It translates to CASREGGSNADTQYF.

The V gene is TRBV29-1, the J gene TRBJ2-3; TRBD2 matches 11 bases. V trimming: 0 bases; J trimming: 4 bases; junction bases outside the gene matches: 6. This CDR3 is built from 16 residues. Germline lookup yields CDR1 SQVTM and CDR2 ANQGSEA. The CDR3 loop is CSVEDRLAGMADTQYF. CDR3 DNA sequence: TGCAGCGTTGAAGACCGACTAGCGGGGATGGCAGATACGCAGTATTTT.

The CDR3 nucleotides read TGTGCCAGCAGCTTGGGGCAGGCATCCTACGAGCAGTACTTC. It translates to CASSLGQASYEQYF. This chain connects TRBV7-2 to TRBJ2-7; perhaps TRBD1 as D (5 bases). CDR3 length: 14 amino acids. V gave up 3 bases and J gave up 1 base, with 10 bases separating them. In germline, CDR1 is SGHTA, CDR2 FQGNSA. The whole variable domain, remainder taken from reference TRBV7-2 and TRBJ2-7, is GAGVSQSPSNKVTEKGKDVELRCDPISGHTALYWYRQSLGQGLEFLIYFQGNSAPDKSGLPSDRFSAERTGGSVSTLTIQRTQQEDSAVYLCASSLGQASYEQYFGPGTRLTVT.

Notes on this clone: Other DNA sequences in this sample translate to the same CDR3. The V call is TRBV30, the J call TRBJ1-1, with D possibly being TRBD1 (6 bases). Per germline, CDR1 GTSNPN and CDR2 SVGIG (reference sequence). The CDR3 contains 13 residues. The V gene lost 1 base and the J gene lost 1 base, with 7 bases spanning the gap. For the CDR3, the DNA is TGTGCCTGGAGTGAACAGGGGAACACTGAAGCTTTCTTT. It specifies CAWSEQGNTEAFF.

V usage is TRBV18 and J usage is TRBJ2-7; D not resolved. The V end was cut by 3 bases, the J end by 1 base, with 13 bases between. The CDR3 spans 15 residues. Germline CDR1 KGHSH, CDR2 LQKENI. Here the CDR3 reads CASSPDPEVSYEQYF. The CDR3 region has the DNA TGTGCCAGCTCACCGGATCCAGAGGTATCCTACGAGCAGTACTTC.

The gene calls are TRBV5-1 and TRBJ2-7, with 7 bases lining up with TRBD2. The CDR3 is 15 residues long. Germline V gives CDR1 SGHRS, CDR2 YFSETQ. V lost 0 bases, J lost 6 bases, and 9 bases stayed unmatched. The CDR3 bases are TGCGCCAGCAGCTTGGCCAGCGGGATGTTGGCCGAGCAGTACTTC. It yields the protein CASSLASGMLAEQYF.

The chain is built from TRBV11-3 and TRBJ1-2, with 7 bases matching TRBD1. Germline trimming cut 6 bases from V and 6 bases from J; bases unmatched to any gene: 7. From germline, CDR1 is SGHNT and CDR2 YENEEA. The CDR3 runs to 13 residues. As DNA, the CDR3 is TGTGCCAGCAGTTCCGGGACAGTGGATGGCTACACCTTC. Its protein product is CASSSGTVDGYTF. Combining the CDR3 with reference TRBV11-3 and TRBJ1-2 gives the whole variable domain EAGVVQSPRYKIIEKKQPVAFWCNPISGHNTLYWYLQNLGQGPELLIRYENEEAVDDSQLPKDRFSAERLKGVDSTLKIQPAELGDSAVYLCASSSGTVDGYTFGSGTRLTVV.

This clone was seen only a few times. The V and J genes are TRBV23-1 and TRBJ1-3; D remains ambiguous. TRBV23-1 is an ORF, and what it does is uncertain. The CDR3 is 19 residues long. V lost 0 bases, J lost 1 base, and 19 bases lay in between. The DNA for the CDR3 is TGCGCCAGCAGTCAATCGAGGGCTGGTAAAGGTGTGTCTGGAAACACCATATATTTT. It translates to CASSQSRAGKGVSGNTIYF.

J is TRBJ1-2 and V is TRBV4-2; 11 bases agree with TRBD1. The CDR3 loop spans 18 amino acids. The V gene's germline CDR1 is LGHNA and CDR2 YNFKEQ. V lost 1 base to trimming and J lost 4 bases; unmatched junction nucleotides: 11. The CDR3 reads CASSQVSGQGVVGYGYTF. The CDR3 DNA is TGTGCCAGCAGCCAAGTTTCGGGACAGGGGGTGGTAGGCTATGGCTACACCTTC.

The chain links TRBV5-4 to TRBJ2-7; TRBD1 matches 7 bases. The germline CDR1 and CDR2 sequences are SGHNT and YYREEE (reference sequence). The CDR3 covers 15 residues. V shed 2 bases, J shed 2 bases, and the junction held 7 bases outside the gene matches. CDR3 in DNA: TGTGCCAGCAGCTTCGGGACCCAGGGGGCCTACGAGCAGTACTTC. As protein: CASSFGTQGAYEQYF.

This clone was observed once. The chain has TRBV29-1 and TRBJ2-2, with D tentatively TRBD2 (6 bases). Per germline, CDR1 SQVTM and CDR2 ANQGSEA. The CDR3 runs 14 residues. The germline V and J ends were trimmed by 4 bases and 2 bases, with 11 bases remaining between them. For the CDR3, the DNA is TGCAGCGTTGGGGGGAGGACAAACACCGGGGAGCTGTTTTTT. Its translation: CSVGGRTNTGELFF.

The sample holds a few counts of this clone. This chain joins TRBV5-1 and TRBJ2-3; possible D gene TRBD2, 6 bases. The CDR3 contains 14 residues. Germline V lookup: CDR1 SGHRS, CDR2 YFSETQ. Trimming pared 5 bases from V and 0 bases from J, leaving 10 bases between. The CDR3 sequence is CASRIAASTDTQYF. The DNA of the CDR3 is TGCGCCAGCAGAATAGCGGCTAGCACAGATACGCAGTATTTT.